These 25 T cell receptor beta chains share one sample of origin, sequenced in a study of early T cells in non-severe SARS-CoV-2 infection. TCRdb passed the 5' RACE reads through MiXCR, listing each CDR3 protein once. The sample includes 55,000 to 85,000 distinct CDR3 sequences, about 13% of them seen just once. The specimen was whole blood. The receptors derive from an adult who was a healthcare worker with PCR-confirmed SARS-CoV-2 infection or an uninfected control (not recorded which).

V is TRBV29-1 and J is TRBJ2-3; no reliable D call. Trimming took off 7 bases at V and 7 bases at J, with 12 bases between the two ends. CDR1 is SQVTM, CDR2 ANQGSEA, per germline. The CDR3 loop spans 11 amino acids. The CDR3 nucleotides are TGCAGCGCCCCAAACCCACATACGCAGTATTTT. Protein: CSAPNPHTQYF.

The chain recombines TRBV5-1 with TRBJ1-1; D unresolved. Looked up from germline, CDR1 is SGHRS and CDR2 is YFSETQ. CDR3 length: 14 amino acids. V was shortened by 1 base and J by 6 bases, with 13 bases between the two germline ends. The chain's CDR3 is CASSLPFPSSEAFF. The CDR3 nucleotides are TGCGCCAGCAGCTTGCCCTTTCCGAGCTCTGAAGCTTTCTTT.

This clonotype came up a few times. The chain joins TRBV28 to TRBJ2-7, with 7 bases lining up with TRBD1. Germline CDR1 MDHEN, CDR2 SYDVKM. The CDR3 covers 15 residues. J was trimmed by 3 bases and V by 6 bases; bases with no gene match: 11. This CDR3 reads CASRLVAQGVYEQYF. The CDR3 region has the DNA TGTGCCAGCAGATTAGTAGCCCAGGGGGTCTACGAGCAGTACTTC.

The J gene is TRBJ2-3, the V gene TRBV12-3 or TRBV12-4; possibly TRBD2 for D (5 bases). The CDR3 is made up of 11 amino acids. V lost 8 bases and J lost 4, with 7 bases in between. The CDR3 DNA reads TGTGCCAGCTCAGCGGCAGATACGCAGTATTTT. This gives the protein CASSAADTQYF.

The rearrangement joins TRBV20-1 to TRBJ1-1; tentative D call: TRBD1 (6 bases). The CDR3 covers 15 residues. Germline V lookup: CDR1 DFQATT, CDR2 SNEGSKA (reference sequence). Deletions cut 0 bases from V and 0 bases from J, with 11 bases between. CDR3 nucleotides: TGCAGTGCTAGAGAACCGGGGGCTGTGAACACTGAAGCTTTCTTT. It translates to CSAREPGAVNTEAFF.

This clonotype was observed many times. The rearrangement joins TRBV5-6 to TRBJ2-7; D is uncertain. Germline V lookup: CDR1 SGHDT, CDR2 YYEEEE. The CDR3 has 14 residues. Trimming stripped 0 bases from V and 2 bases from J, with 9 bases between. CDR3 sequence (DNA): TGTGCCAGCAGCTTGGTTGGGGATCCCTACGAGCAGTACTTC. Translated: CASSLVGDPYEQYF.

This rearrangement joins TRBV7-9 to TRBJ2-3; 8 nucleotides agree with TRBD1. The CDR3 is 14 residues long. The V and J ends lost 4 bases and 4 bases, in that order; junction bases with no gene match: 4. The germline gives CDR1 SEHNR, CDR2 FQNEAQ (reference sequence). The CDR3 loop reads CASSSLTGADTQYF. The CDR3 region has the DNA TGTGCCAGCAGCTCGTTGACAGGGGCAGATACGCAGTATTTT.

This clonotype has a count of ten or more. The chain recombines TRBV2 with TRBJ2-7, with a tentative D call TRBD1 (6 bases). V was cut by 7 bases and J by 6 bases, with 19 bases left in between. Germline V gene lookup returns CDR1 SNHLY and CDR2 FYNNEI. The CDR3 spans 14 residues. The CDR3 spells CASTITGIWGEQYF. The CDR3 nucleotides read TGTGCCAGCACCATTACAGGGATTTGGGGCGAGCAGTACTTC.

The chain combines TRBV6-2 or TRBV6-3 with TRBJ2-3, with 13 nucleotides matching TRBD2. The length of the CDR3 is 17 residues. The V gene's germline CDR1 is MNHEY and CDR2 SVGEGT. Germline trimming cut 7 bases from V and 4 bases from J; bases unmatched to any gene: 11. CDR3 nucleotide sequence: TGTGCCAGCACCCCCCTGGGACTAGCGGGGATTGCAGATACGCAGTATTTT. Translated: CASTPLGLAGIADTQYF.

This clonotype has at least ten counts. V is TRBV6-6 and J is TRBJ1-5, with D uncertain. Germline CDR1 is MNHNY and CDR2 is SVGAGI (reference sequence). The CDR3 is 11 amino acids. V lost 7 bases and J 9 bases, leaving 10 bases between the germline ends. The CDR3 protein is CASTEIGPQHF. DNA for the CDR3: TGTGCCAGCACCGAAATTGGGCCCCAGCATTTT.

The CDR3 loop reads CASSLGGTPNDEQFF. The CDR3 DNA follows: TGCGCCAGCAGCTTGGGGGGGACTCCCAACGATGAGCAGTTCTTC. This sequence joins TRBV5-1 and TRBJ2-1, with D perhaps matching TRBD2 (6 bases). The germline V gene has CDR1 SGHRS and CDR2 YFSETQ. The CDR3 consists of 15 residues. The V gene lost 0 bases and the J gene lost 8 bases, with 15 bases spanning the gap.

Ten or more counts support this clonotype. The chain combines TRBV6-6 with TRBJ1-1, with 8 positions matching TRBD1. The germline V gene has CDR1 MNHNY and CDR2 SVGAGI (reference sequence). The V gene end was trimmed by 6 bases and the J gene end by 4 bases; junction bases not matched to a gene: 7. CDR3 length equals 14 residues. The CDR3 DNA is TGTGCCAGCAGAATGGACAGGGCGGGCACTGAAGCTTTCTTT. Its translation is CASRMDRAGTEAFF.

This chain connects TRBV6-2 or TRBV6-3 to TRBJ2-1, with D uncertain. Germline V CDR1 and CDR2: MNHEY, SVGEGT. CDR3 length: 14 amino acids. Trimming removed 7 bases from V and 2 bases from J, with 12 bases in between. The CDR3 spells CASTLDGTYNEQFF. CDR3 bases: TGTGCCAGCACCCTCGATGGAACCTACAATGAGCAGTTCTTC.

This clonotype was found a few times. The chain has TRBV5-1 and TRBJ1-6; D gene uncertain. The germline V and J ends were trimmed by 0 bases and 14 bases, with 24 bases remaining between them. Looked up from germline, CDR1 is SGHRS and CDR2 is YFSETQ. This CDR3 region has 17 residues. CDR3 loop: CASSLDGRGVGYMSLHF. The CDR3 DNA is TGCGCCAGCAGCTTGGACGGGCGAGGAGTGGGTTACATGTCCCTCCACTTT.

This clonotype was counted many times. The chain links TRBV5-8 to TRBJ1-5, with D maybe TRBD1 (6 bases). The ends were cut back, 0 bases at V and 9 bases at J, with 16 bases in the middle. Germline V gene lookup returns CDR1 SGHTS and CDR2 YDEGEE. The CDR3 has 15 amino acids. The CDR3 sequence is CASSLGTAAGRPQHF. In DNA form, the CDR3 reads TGTGCCAGCAGCTTGGGGACAGCAGCTGGCAGGCCCCAGCATTTT. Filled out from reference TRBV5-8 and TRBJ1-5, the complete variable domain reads EAGVTQSPTHLIKTRGQQATLRCSPISGHTSVYWYQQALGLGLQFLLWYDEGEERNRGNFPPRFSGRQFPNYSSELNVNALELEDSALYLCASSLGTAAGRPQHFGDGTRLSIL.

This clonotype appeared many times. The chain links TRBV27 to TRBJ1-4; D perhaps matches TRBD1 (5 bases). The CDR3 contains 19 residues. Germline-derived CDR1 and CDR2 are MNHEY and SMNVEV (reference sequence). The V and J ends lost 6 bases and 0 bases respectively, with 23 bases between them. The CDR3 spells CASSPRFGTGGATNEKLFF. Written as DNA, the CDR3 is TGTGCCAGCAGCCCAAGGTTCGGGACGGGGGGTGCAACTAATGAAAAACTGTTTTTT.

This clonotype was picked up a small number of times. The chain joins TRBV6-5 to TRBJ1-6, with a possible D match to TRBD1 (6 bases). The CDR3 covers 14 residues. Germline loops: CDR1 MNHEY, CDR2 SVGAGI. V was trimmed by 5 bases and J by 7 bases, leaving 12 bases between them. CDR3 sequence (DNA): TGTGCCAGCAGTCCCCCAGGGGAGAATTCACCCCTCCACTTT. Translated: CASSPPGENSPLHF.

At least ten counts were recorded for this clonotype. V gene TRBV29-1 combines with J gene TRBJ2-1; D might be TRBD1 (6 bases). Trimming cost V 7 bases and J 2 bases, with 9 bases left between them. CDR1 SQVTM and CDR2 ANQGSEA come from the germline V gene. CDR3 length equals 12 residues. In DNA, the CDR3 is TGCAGCGGGACAGCCGCCTACAATGAGCAGTTCTTC. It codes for CSGTAAYNEQFF.

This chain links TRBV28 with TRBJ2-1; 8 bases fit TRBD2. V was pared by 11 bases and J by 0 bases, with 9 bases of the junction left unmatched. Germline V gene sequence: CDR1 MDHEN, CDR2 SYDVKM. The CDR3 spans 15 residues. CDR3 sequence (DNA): TGTGCCGCTAGCACGGGGGGGCACTCCTACAATGAGCAGTTCTTC. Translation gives CAASTGGHSYNEQFF.

CDR3 protein: CASSQALTGGSGYTF. In nucleotides, the CDR3 is TGCGCCAGCAGCCAAGCGCTAACAGGGGGCTCTGGCTACACCTTC. The chain has TRBV4-3 and TRBJ1-2; 9 nucleotides align to TRBD1. CDR3 length equals 15 residues. In germline, CDR1 is LGHNA, CDR2 YSLEER. The V segment lost 1 base and the J segment 7 bases; nucleotides outside the gene matches: 7.

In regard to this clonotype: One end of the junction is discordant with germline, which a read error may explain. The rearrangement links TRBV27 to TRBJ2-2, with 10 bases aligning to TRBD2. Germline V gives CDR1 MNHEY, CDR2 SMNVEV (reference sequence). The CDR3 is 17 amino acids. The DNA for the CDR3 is TGTGTCAGCAGTTCAAAGCGGGGGGGCCGTAGCACCGGGGAGCTGTTTTTT. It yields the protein CVSSSKRGGRSTGELFF.

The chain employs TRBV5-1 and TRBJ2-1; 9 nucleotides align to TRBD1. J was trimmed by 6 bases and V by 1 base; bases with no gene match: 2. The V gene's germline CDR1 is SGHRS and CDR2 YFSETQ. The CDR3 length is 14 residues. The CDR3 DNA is TGCGCCAGCAGCTTGTCGGGACAGGGCAATGAGCAGTTCTTC. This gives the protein CASSLSGQGNEQFF.

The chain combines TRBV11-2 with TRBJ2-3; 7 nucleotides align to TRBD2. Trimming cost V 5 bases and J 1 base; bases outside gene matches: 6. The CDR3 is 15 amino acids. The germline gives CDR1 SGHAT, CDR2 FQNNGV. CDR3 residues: CASSPRDYRTDTQYF. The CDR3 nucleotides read TGTGCCAGCAGCCCTCGGGACTACCGCACAGATACGCAGTATTTT.

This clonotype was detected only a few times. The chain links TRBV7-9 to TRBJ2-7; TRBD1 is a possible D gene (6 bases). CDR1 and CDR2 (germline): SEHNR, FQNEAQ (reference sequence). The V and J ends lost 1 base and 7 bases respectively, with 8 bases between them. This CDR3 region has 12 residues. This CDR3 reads CASSLEGDEQYF. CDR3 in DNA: TGTGCCAGCAGCTTAGAGGGGGATGAGCAGTACTTC. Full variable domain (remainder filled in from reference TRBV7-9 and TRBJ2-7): DTGVSQNPRHKITKRGQNVTFRCDPISEHNRLYWYRQTLGQGPEFLTYFQNEAQLEKSRLLSDRFSAERPKGSFSTLEIQRTEQGDSAMYLCASSLEGDEQYFGPGTRLTVT.

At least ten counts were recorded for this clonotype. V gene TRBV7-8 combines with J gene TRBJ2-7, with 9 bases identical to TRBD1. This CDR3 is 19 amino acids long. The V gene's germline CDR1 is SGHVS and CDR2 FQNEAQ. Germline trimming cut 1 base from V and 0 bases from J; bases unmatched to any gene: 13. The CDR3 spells CASSLGGTGNPFSSYEQYF. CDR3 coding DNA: TGTGCCAGCAGCTTAGGAGGGACAGGGAATCCCTTTAGCTCCTACGAGCAGTACTTC.